This T cell receptor (beta chain) is from a study of Ad26.COV2.S vaccination and SARS-CoV-2 variants. Whole-study context: The study gave Ad26.COV2.S intramuscularly, once or twice 56 days apart. Study-level results: Post-vaccination spike-specific CD8+ and CD4+ T cell responses reportedly had substantial breadth.

For this clone: Antigen specificity is unknown.

This table comes from immunoSEQ multiplex PCR, and its TCRdb copy is limited to in-frame clones, with some not included. Of just over 350,000 clones in the sample, roughly 81% were seen once. Treatment here: approximately 18 received Ad26.COV2.S at low or high dose, single or two shots; 5 received placebo; per-sample allocation not given. The samples were gathered on day 63 after the first injection of vaccine or placebo. CDR3 size: 11 residues. The germline gives CDR1 LNHDA, CDR2 SQIVND (reference sequence). V gave up 4 bases and J gave up 9 bases, with 7 bases separating them. Sequencing used peripheral blood, obtained in a trial of Ad26.COV2.S vaccine versus placebo. The J gene is TRBJ2-1, the V gene TRBV19, with D unclear. This clonotype originated in a person aged 18-60 years who received the Ad26.COV2.S COVID-19 vaccine or a placebo. The CDR3 reads CASSRYGEQFF. The CDR3 DNA is TGTGCCAGTAGTAGGTACGGTGAGCAGTTCTTC.